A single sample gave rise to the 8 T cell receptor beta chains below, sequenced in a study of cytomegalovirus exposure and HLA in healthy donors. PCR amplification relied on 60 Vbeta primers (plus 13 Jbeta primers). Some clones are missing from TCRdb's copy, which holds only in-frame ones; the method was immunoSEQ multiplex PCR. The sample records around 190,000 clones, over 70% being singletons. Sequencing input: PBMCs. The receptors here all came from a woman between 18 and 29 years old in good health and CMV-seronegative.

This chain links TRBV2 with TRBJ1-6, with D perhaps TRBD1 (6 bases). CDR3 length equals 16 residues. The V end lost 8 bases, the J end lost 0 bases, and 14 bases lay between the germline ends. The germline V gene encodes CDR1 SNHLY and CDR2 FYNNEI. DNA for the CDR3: TGTGCCAGCCCCTCAGGGGAGAGCTCCTATAATTCACCCCTCCACTTT. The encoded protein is CASPSGESSYNSPLHF. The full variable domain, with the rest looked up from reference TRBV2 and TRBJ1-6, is EPEVTQTPSHQVTQMGQEVILRCVPISNHLYFYWYRQILGQKVEFLVSFYNNEISEKSEIFDDQFSVERPDGSNFTLKIRSTKLEDSAMYFCASPSGESSYNSPLHFGNGTRLTVT.

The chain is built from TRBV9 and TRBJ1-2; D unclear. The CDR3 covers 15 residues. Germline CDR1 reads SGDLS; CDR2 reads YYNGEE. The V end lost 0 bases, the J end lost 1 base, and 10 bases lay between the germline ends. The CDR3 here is CASSVGDIFNYGYTF. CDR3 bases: TGTGCCAGCAGCGTAGGCGACATATTTAACTATGGCTACACCTTC.

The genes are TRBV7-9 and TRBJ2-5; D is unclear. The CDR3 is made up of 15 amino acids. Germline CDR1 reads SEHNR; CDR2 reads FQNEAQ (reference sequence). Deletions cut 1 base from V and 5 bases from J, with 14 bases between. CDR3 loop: CASSLVPSDVETQYF. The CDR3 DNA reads TGTGCCAGCAGCTTAGTCCCTAGTGATGTGGAGACCCAGTACTTC. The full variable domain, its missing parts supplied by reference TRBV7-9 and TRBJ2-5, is DTGVSQNPRHKITKRGQNVTFRCDPISEHNRLYWYRQTLGQGPEFLTYFQNEAQLEKSRLLSDRFSAERPKGSFSTLEIQRTEQGDSAMYLCASSLVPSDVETQYFGPGTRLLVL.

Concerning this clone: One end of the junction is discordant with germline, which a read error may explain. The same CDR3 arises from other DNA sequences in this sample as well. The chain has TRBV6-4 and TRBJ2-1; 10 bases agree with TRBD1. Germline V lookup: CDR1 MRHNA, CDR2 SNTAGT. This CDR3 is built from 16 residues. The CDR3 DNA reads TGCGCCAGCAGTGTGGTCGGGGGACAGGGGACTCGCGAGCAGTTCTTC. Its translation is CASSVVGGQGTREQFF.

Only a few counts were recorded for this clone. The CDR3 DNA reads TGTGCCAGCACTACTAGCGGGGGGGCCTACGAGCAGTACTTC. As protein: CASTTSGGAYEQYF. The gene calls are TRBV5-6 and TRBJ2-7, with TRBD2 identical over 13 bases. The CDR3 is made up of 14 amino acids. From germline, CDR1 is SGHDT and CDR2 YYEEEE. J was trimmed by 2 bases and V by 6 bases; bases with no gene match: 2.

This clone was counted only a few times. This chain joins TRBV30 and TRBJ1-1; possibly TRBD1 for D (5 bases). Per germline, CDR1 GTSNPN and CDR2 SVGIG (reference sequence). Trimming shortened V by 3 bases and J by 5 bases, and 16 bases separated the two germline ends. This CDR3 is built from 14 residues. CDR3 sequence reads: CAWRGGRRKTEAFF. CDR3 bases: TGTGCCTGGAGGGGGGGAAGGAGAAAGACTGAAGCTTTCTTT.

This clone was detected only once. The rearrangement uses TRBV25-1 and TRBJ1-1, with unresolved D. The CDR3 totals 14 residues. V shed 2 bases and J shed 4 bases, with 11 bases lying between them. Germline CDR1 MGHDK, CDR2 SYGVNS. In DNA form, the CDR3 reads TGTGCCAGCAGTGAAGACATGGTTGGCACTGAAGCTTTCTTT. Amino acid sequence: CASSEDMVGTEAFF.

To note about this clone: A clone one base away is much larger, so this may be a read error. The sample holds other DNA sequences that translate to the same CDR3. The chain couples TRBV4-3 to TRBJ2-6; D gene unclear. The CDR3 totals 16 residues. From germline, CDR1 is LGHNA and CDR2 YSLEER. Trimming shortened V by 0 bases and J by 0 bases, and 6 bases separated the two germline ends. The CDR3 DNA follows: TGCGCCAGCAGCCAAGATAGCAGCTCTGGGGCCAACGTCCTGACTTTC. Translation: CASSQDSSSGANVLTF.